This T cell receptor beta chain was sequenced during a study of cytomegalovirus exposure and HLA in healthy donors. At the level of the study: A later analysis reported the same platform for the roughly 120 validation repertoires and the approximately 700 first-cohort repertoires. Points from the study as a whole: Reportedly, cytomegalovirus status was diagnosed with high sensitivity and specificity. Most TCR sequences showed up rarely, but some public TCRs showed up in many donors. It was about 150 TCR beta chains that were listed as cytomegalovirus-associated.

Sequencing used immunoSEQ multiplex PCR; TCRdb keeps in-frame clones, though not all of them. Found here are approximately 72,000 clones, less than 95% of them singletons; the top ten hold about 0.63%. Between the trimmed V and J ends, which lost 2 bases and 3 bases, there was a span of 13 bases. Germline CDR1 reads SEHNR; CDR2 reads FQNEAQ (reference sequence). The CDR3 is 15 residues long. A single count supports this clone. What it binds is not known. This receptor was identified in a woman between 18 and 29 years old in good health and CMV-seronegative. The sequenced material came from PBMCs. The chain combines TRBV7-9 with TRBJ2-5; D may be TRBD2 (6 bases). The CDR3 loop is CASSLHATGEETQYF. The CDR3 DNA sequence: TGTGCCAGCAGCTTACACGCGACGGGAGAAGAGACCCAGTACTTC. Looking up the rest from reference TRBV7-9 and TRBJ2-5 gives the full variable domain: DTGVSQNPRHKITKRGQNVTFRCDPISEHNRLYWYRQTLGQGPEFLTYFQNEAQLEKSRLLSDRFSAERPKGSFSTLEIQRTEQGDSAMYLCASSLHATGEETQYFGPGTRLLVL.